This T cell receptor beta chain was found in a study of T cell repertoires in cytomegalovirus infection. Study as a whole: CMV epitopes that were recently identified and HLA-C-restricted were used alongside well-studied HLA-B-restricted ones. Public TCR beta signatures were indicative of both CMV infection and a matching HLA type. Study-level findings and limits: HLA-C-restricted CMV-specific TCR beta clonotypes were dominant in the ex vivo response. Frequencies of public TCR beta families were cumulated, and this identified carriers of CMV plus the relevant HLA.

Each CDR3 protein gets one entry after TCRdb re-called the reads with MiXCR. The sample has fewer than 900,000 distinct CDR3 sequences, approximately 32% seen once. Worth noting for this clonotype: Its antigen remains unknown.

Trimming removed 6 bases from V and 5 bases from J, with 14 bases in between. Germline V gene data show CDR1 as SGHVS and CDR2 as FQNEAQ. The CDR3 has 14 amino acids. The sequencing here drew on cultured CD8+ T cells from PBMCs, taken from culture after CMV antigen stimulation. The V call is TRBV7-8, the J call TRBJ2-1, with D unresolved. This clonotype was obtained from a human donor in good health (CMV status not recorded). Some clones in this sample may be carry-over from other donors' samples. The CDR3 DNA reads as TGTGCCAGCAGGATAATGGACGGAGACAATGAGCAGTTCTTC. Translating gives CASRIMDGDNEQFF.